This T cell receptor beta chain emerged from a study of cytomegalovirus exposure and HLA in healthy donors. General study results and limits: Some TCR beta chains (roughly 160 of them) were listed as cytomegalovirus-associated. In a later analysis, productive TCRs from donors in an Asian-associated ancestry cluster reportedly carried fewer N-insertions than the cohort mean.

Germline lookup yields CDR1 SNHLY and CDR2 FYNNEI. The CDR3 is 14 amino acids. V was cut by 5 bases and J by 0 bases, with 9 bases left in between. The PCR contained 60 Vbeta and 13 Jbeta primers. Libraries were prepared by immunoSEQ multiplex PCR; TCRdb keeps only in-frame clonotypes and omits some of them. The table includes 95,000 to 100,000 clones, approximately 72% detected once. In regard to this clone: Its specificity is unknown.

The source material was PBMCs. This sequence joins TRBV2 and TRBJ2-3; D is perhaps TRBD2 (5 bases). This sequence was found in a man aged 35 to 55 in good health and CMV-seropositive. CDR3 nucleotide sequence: TGTGCCAGCAGTCCTTGGACTAGCACAGATACGCAGTATTTT. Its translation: CASSPWTSTDTQYF.